These 10 T cell receptor beta chains were all obtained from the same sample, sequenced in a study of T cells after yellow fever vaccination (dated by TCRdb to between 2018 and 2021). The protocol used for the library was 5' RACE. Sequencing used an Illumina HiSeq 2500. The public reads were reprocessed in TCRdb via fastp at Q25 and MiXCR, keeping in-frame beta chains. Rows are unified per CDR3 protein, each entry keeping the most common DNA and genes. The sample table shows roughly 260,000 distinct CDR3 sequences, and under 15% are seen once. 0.45% to 0.65% of the sample comes from the top ten. This specimen's treatment or condition label, interpreted: live attenuated yellow fever vaccine strain. The sequencing used CD4+ T cells sorted from PBMCs, collected 45 days after the yellow fever booster vaccination. The receptors stem from a man aged 25 to 40 who received the YFV17D yellow fever vaccine.

As regards this clonotype: The germline gene is not matched at one end of the junction; a read error may be the cause. The chain couples TRBV9 to TRBJ2-5, with 9 bases lining up with TRBD2. The CDR3 spans 16 residues. CDR1 is SGDLS and CDR2 is YYNGEE in the germline V gene. The CDR3: CVSSVAGIAGAETQYF. CDR3 in DNA: TGTGTCAGCAGCGTAGCTGGAATAGCGGGAGCAGAGACCCAGTACTTC. The whole variable domain, filled in from reference TRBV9 and TRBJ2-5, reads DSGVTQTPKHLITATGQRVTLRCSPRSGDLSVYWYQQSLDQGLQFLIQYYNGEERAKGNILERFSAQQFPDLHSELNLSSLELGDSALYFCVSSVAGIAGAETQYFGPGTRLLVL.

This clonotype was counted a few times. The V gene is TRBV5-1, the J gene TRBJ2-1; possible D gene TRBD2, 6 bases. The V gene lost 3 bases and the J gene lost 0 bases, with 10 bases spanning the gap. The germline V gene has CDR1 SGHRS and CDR2 YFSETQ. There are 15 residues in the CDR3. The DNA of the CDR3 is TGCGCCAGCAGCTCGGGACTTCTCTCCTACAATGAGCAGTTCTTC. Its protein is CASSSGLLSYNEQFF.

This clonotype has more than one count but fewer than ten. J is TRBJ2-1 and V is TRBV5-4; 9 bases are a match to TRBD1. J was trimmed by 6 bases and V by 2 bases; bases with no gene match: 6. The V gene's germline CDR1 is SGHNT and CDR2 YYREEE (reference sequence). The CDR3 totals 15 residues. Written as DNA, the CDR3 is TGTGCCAGCAGCTTTGGACAGGGGAGTATCAATGAGCAGTTCTTC. The encoded protein is CASSFGQGSINEQFF.

The table lists this clonotype with a few counts. The chain uses TRBV12-3 or TRBV12-4 and TRBJ2-7; D remains unclear. This CDR3 has 11 amino acids. V was clipped by 6 bases and J by 5 bases, with 8 bases between them. The CDR3 is CASSHSNEQYF. The CDR3 nucleotides are TGTGCCAGCAGCCACTCGAACGAGCAGTACTTC.

V is TRBV2 and J is TRBJ1-3; D is unclear. CDR1 and CDR2 (germline): SNHLY, FYNNEI. V shed 2 bases and J shed 0 bases, with 5 bases lying between them. The CDR3 spans 14 residues. The CDR3 protein is CASSERTSGNTIYF. Written as DNA, the CDR3 is TGTGCCAGCAGTGAACGGACCTCTGGAAACACCATATATTTT.

This clonotype has more than one count but fewer than ten. The genes are TRBV7-9 and TRBJ2-1; 10 nucleotides align to TRBD2. Germline values: CDR1 SEHNR, CDR2 FQNEAQ (reference sequence). Trimming at V came to 3 bases and at J to 9 bases, leaving 8 bases not matched to a gene. The CDR3 consists of 15 residues. CDR3 in amino acids: CASSFSSGSLVEQFF. The DNA for the CDR3 is TGTGCCAGCAGCTTCTCTAGCGGGAGTCTCGTTGAGCAGTTCTTC.

V is TRBV10-2 and J is TRBJ2-3; 10 nucleotides align to TRBD2. This CDR3 spans 14 amino acids. V dropped 5 bases and J dropped 4; count of bases not matched to a gene: 3. The V gene's germline CDR1 is WSHSY and CDR2 SAAADI. The CDR3 coding sequence is TGCGCCAGCAGTACCGGGACTAGCGCAGATACGCAGTATTTT. Its protein is CASSTGTSADTQYF.

This clonotype was seen only a few times. V is TRBV7-2 and J is TRBJ2-7, with 10 bases aligning to TRBD1. There are 14 residues in the CDR3. V lost 5 bases, J lost 2 bases, and 3 bases stayed unmatched. CDR1 and CDR2 from the germline V gene are SGHTA and FQGNSA. CDR3 region: CASSDGQGAYEQYF. CDR3 DNA sequence: TGTGCCAGCAGCGACGGACAGGGGGCCTACGAGCAGTACTTC.

The CDR3 protein is CASSQTLYDSYNEQFF. CDR3 nucleotides: TGTGCCAGCAGCCAAACCCTTTACGACTCCTACAATGAGCAGTTCTTC. The chain links TRBV3-1 to TRBJ2-1; D ambiguous. Germline CDR1 and CDR2: LGHDT and YNNKEL (reference sequence). The CDR3 extends over 16 amino acids. Trimming stripped 2 bases from V and 0 bases from J, with 11 bases between.

There are a few counts of this clonotype. V usage is TRBV15 and J usage is TRBJ2-4; TRBD1 is a possible D gene (5 bases). The CDR3 runs to 16 residues. V dropped 3 bases and J dropped 10 bases, with 22 bases sitting between them. Looked up from germline, CDR1 is LNHNV and CDR2 is YYDKDF (reference sequence). The chain's CDR3 is CATSREIGVGDRIQYF. The CDR3 coding sequence is TGTGCCACCAGCAGGGAGATAGGGGTGGGCGATAGGATTCAGTACTTC.